This TCR beta chain was recorded in a study of patients and donors after allogeneic stem cell transplantation (dated by TCRdb to the early 2020s). The CDR1 and CDR2 encoded by the germline V gene (reference sequence) are DFQATT and SNEGSKA. There are 13 amino acids in the CDR3, from cysteine to phenylalanine inclusive. Of all the DNA, just the CDR3 is kept, 39 bases in frame from base 1. V lost 0 bases and J lost 8 bases; the stretch between them is 11 bases long. Only a few counts were recorded for this clonotype. There is no known antigen for this receptor. The input lacks base qualities; no much larger clone sits a single base away. The library was made by RT-PCR. Sequencing was carried out with a NextSeq 550. The raw public reads went through TCRdb reprocessing: fastp at Q25, MiXCR clone calling, in-frame beta chains kept. Entries that share a CDR3 protein sequence are merged under the most common genes and DNA. The sample table contains 920,000 or so distinct CDR3 sequences; only one count was recorded for roughly 18% of them. The ten largest account for under 6.5% of the sample.

The origin of this receptor is a human donor who was either an allogeneic HSCT recipient or a stem cell or donor lymphocyte infusion donor (not recorded which). It is not recorded whose cells these are; they may come from a transplant donor. In this chain, TRBV20-1 is recombined with TRBJ2-1; the D segment is perhaps TRBD1 or TRBD2, each sharing 5 matched bases. The sequenced sample was blood, either unsorted or a sorted T cell fraction (not recorded which). The sequenced DNA is TGCAGTGCTAGAGAATGGGGACCCCATGAGCAGTTCTTC. It specifies CSAREWGPHEQFF.